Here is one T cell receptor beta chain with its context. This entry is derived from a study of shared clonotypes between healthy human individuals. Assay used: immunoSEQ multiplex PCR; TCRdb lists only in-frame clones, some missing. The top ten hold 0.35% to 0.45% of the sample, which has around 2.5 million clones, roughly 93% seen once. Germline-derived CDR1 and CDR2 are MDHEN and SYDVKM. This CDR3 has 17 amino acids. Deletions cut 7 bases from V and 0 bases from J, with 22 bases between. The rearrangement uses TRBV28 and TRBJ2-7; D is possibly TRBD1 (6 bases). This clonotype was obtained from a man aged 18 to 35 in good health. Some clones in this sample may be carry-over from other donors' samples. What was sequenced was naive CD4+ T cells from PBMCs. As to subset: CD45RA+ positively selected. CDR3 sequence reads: CASKRGEGTTFSYEQYF. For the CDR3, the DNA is TGTGCCAGCAAACGAGGGGAAGGGACAACGTTCTCCTACGAGCAGTACTTC.